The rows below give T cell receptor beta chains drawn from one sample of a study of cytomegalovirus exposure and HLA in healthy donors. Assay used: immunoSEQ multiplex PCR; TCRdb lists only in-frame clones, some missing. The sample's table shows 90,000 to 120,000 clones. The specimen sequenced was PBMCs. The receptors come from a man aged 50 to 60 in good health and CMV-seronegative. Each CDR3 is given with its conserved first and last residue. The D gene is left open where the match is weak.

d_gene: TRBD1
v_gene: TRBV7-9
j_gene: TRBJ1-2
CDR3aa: CASSLDRAGYGYTF
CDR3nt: TGTGCCAGCAGCTTGGACAGGGCGGGGTATGGCTACACCTTC

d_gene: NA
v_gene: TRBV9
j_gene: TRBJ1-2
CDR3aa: CASSFGQGYTF
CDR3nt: TGTGCCAGCAGCTTCGGACAGGGCTACACCTTC

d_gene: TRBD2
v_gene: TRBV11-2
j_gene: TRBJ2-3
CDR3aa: CASSPLLADSTDTQYF
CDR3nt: TGTGCCAGCAGCCCCCTCCTAGCGGATAGCACAGATACGCAGTATTTT

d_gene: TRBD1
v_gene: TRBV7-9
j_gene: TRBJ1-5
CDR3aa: CASSSGTGNQPQHF
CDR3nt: TGTGCCAGCAGCTCCGGGACAGGCAATCAGCCCCAGCATTTT

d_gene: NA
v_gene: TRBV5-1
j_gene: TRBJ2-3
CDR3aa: CASSSDTDTQYF
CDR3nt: TGCGCCAGCAGTAGCGACACAGATACGCAGTATTTT

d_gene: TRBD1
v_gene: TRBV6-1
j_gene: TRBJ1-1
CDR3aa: CASSEAGTGSSAEAFF
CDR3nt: TGTGCCAGCAGTGAGGCCGGGACAGGGAGTTCCGCTGAAGCTTTCTTT

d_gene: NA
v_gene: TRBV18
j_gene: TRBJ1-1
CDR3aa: CASSSGQGVSTEAFF
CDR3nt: TGTGCCAGCTCATCGGGACAAGGAGTTTCCACTGAAGCTTTCTTT

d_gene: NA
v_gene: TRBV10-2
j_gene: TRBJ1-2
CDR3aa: CASSDSSTGLDGYTF
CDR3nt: TGCGCCAGCAGTGATTCATCTACAGGGTTGGATGGCTACACCTTC

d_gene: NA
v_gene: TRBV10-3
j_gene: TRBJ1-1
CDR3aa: CAIRRDSGTEAFF
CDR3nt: TGTGCCATCAGGAGGGACTCGGGGACTGAAGCTTTCTTT

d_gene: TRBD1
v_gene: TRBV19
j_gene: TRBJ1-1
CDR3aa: CASQTGGGGVEAFF
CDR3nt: TGTGCCAGCCAGACAGGGGGCGGTGGAGTTGAAGCTTTCTTT

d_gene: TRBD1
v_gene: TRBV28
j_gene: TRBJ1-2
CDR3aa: CASSSSFDRVYGYTF
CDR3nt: TGTGCCAGCAGTTCGTCCTTTGACAGGGTCTATGGCTACACCTTC

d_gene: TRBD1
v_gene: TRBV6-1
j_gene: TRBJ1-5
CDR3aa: CASCDAGGNQPQHF
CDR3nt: TGTGCCAGCTGTGACGCAGGGGGGAACCAGCCCCAGCATTTT

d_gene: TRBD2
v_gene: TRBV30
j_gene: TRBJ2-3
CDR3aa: CAWSVGAGGLGDTQYF
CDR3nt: TGTGCCTGGAGTGTCGGGGCGGGAGGATTAGGAGATACGCAGTATTTT

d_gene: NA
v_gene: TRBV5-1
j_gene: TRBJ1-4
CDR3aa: CASSRSGLEKLFF
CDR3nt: TGCGCCAGCAGCCGGTCAGGGCTTGAAAAACTGTTTTTT

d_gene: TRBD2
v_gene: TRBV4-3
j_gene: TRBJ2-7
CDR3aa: CASSQGMGGLAIHEQYF
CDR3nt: TGCGCCAGCAGCCAAGGCATGGGGGGACTAGCGATCCACGAGCAGTACTTC

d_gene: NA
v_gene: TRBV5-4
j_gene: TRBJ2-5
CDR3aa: CASSNRDYQETQYF
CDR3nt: TGTGCCAGCAGCAACCGGGACTACCAAGAGACCCAGTACTTC

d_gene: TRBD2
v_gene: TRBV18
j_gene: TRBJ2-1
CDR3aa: CASSPWSGSLYNEQFF
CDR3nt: TGTGCCAGCTCACCATGGAGCGGGAGTCTCTACAATGAGCAGTTCTTC

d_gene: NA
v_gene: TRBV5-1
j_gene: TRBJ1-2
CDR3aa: CASSPGGFANYGYTF
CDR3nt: TGCGCCAGCAGCCCGGGGGGGTTTGCGAACTATGGCTACACCTTC

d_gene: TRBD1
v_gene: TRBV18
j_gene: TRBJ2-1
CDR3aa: CASSPAGTGYNEQFF
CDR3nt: TGTGCCAGCTCACCAGCCGGGACAGGGTACAATGAGCAGTTCTTC

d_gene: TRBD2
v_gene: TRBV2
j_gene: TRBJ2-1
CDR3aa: CASKASGSGAGQFF
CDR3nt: TGTGCCAGCAAGGCTAGCGGGAGTGGGGCCGGTCAGTTCTTC

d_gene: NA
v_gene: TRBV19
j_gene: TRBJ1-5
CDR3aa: CATRESRVSNQPQHF
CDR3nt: TGTGCCACGAGAGAGTCCAGGGTTAGCAATCAGCCCCAGCATTTT

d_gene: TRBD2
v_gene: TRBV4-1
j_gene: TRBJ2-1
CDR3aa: CASSQDPAGGTSEQFF
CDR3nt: TGCGCCAGCAGCCAAGATCCTGCGGGGGGGACCAGTGAGCAGTTCTTC

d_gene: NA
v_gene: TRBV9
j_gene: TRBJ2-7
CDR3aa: CASSAASRGYEQYF
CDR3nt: TGTGCCAGCAGCGCCGCTTCCAGGGGCTACGAGCAGTACTTC

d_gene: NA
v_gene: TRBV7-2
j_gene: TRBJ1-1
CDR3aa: CASSLAGVTEAFF
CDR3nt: TGTGCCAGCAGCTTAGCAGGGGTTACTGAAGCTTTCTTT

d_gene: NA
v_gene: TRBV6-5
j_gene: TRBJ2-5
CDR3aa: CASSYSGGSLQETQYF
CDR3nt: TGTGCCAGCAGTTACTCGGGGGGTTCCCTCCAAGAGACCCAGTACTTC

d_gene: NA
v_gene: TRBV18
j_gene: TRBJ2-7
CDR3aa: CASSPPGHRVYEQYF
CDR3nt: TGTGCCAGCTCACCACCCGGTCACAGGGTCTACGAGCAGTACTTC

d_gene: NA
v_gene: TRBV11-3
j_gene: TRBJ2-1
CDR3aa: CASSFGDFGEQFF
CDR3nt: TGTGCCAGCAGCTTCGGGGATTTCGGTGAGCAGTTCTTC

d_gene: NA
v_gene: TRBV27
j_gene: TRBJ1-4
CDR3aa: CASSSSRGMTYNEKLFF
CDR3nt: TGTGCCAGCAGTTCATCCCGGGGGATGACTTATAATGAAAAACTGTTTTTT

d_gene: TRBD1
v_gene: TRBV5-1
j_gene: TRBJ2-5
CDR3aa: CASSQSTGHEGETQYF
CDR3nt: TGCGCCAGCAGCCAGTCGACAGGGCATGAGGGGGAGACCCAGTACTTC

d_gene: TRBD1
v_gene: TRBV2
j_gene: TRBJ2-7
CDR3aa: CASRDRQGASESYEQYF
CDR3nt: TGTGCCAGCAGAGACCGTCAGGGGGCCAGCGAGTCCTACGAGCAGTACTTC